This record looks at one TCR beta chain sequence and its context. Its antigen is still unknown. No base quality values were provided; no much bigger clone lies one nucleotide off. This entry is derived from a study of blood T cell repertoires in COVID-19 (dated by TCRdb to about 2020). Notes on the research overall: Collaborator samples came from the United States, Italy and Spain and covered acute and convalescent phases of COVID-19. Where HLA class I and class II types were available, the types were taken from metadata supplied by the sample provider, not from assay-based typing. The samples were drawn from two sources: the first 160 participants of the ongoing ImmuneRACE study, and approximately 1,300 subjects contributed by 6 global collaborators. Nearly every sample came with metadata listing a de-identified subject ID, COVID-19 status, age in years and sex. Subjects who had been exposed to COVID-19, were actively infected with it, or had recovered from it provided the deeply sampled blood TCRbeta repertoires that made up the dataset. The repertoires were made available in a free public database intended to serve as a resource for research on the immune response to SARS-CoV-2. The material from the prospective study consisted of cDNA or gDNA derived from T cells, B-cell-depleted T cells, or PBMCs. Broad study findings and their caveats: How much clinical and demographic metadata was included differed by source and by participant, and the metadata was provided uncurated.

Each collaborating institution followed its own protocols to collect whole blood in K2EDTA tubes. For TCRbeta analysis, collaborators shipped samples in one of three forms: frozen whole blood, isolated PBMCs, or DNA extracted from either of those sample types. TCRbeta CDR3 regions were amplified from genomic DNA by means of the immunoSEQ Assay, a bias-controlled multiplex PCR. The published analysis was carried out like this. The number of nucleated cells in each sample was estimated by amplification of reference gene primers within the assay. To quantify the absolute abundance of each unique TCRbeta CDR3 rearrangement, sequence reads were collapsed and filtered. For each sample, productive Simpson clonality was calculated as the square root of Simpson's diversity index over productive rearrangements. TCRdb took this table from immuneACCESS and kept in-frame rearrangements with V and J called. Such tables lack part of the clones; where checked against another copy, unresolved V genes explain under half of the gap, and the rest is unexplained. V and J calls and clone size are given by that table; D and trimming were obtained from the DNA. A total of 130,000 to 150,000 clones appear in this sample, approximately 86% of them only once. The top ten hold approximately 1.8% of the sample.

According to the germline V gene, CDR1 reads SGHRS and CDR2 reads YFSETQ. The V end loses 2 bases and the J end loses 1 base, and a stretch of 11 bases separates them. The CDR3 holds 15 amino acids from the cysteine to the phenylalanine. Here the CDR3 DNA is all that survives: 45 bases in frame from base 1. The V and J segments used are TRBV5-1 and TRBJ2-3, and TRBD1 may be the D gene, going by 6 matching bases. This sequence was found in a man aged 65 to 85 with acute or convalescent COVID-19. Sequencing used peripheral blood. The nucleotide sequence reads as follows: TGCGCCAGCAGCTTCTTACAGGGCCGCACAGATACGCAGTATTTT. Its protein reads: CASSFLQGRTDTQYF.